The rows below give T cell receptor beta chains drawn from one sample of a study of blood T cell repertoires in COVID-19. The protocol was immunoSEQ multiplex PCR, while the TCRdb copy is restricted to in-frame clones and leaves out a portion. The table lists 75,000 to 95,000 clones, about 88% of them singletons. The sequenced sample was peripheral blood. These receptors all stem from a woman aged 80 or older with acute or convalescent COVID-19. The CDR3 runs from the conserved cysteine through the conserved F or W. The D gene is left open where the match is weak. The size of a clone is reported for some rows only, either as once, few or many, or as a class for expanded clones.

v_gene,d_gene,abundance,j_gene,CDR3aa,CDR3nt
TRBV3-1/TRBV3-2,NA,NA,TRBJ1-3,CASSQGTRSGNTIYF,TGTGCCAGCAGCCAAGGGACACGCTCTGGAAACACCATATATTTT
TRBV28,NA,NA,TRBJ1-2,CASSSSTSNYGYTF,TGTGCCAGCAGTTCTAGCACATCCAACTATGGCTACACCTTC
TRBV10-3,NA,NA,TRBJ2-5,CAISDRSKTQYF,TGTGCCATCAGTGACAGGTCCAAGACCCAGTACTTC
TRBV15,NA,NA,TRBJ2-2,CATSPPNSGELFF,TGTGCCACCAGCCCCCCCAATAGCGGGGAGCTGTTTTTT
TRBV11-2,TRBD1,NA,TRBJ1-1,CASSRDRLEAFF,TGTGCCAGCAGCCGGGACAGACTAGAAGCTTTCTTT
TRBV6-1,NA,NA,TRBJ1-2,CASSDRARVGGYTF,TGTGCCAGCAGTGATAGGGCCAGGGTGGGCGGCTACACCTTC
TRBV19,TRBD1,NA,TRBJ2-2,CATNGQANANTGELFF,TGTGCCACTAACGGACAGGCGAACGCGAACACCGGGGAGCTGTTTTTT
TRBV28,TRBD1,NA,TRBJ1-2,CASRPMGGQTRSGYTF,TGTGCCAGCAGGCCTATGGGGGGACAGACCCGGTCTGGCTACACCTTC
TRBV5-1,NA,once,TRBJ1-1,CASSLVGRQPPEVFF,TGCGCCAGCAGCTTGGTGGGCAGGCAGCCTCCTGAAGTTTTCTTT
TRBV2,NA,NA,TRBJ1-5,CASRWTGNNQPQHF,TGTGCCAGCAGGTGGACGGGAAACAATCAGCCCCAGCATTTT
TRBV28,TRBD1,NA,TRBJ2-7,CASSTRDRVTYEQYF,TGTGCCAGCAGTACGAGGGACAGGGTAACCTACGAGCAGTACTTC
TRBV6-5,NA,once,TRBJ1-2,CASAEGSYYGYTF,TGTGCCAGCGCGGAGGGGTCCTACTATGGCTACACCTTC
TRBV2,TRBD2,NA,TRBJ2-7,CASRGAGVYEQYF,TGTGCCAGCAGGGGAGCGGGAGTCTACGAGCAGTACTTC